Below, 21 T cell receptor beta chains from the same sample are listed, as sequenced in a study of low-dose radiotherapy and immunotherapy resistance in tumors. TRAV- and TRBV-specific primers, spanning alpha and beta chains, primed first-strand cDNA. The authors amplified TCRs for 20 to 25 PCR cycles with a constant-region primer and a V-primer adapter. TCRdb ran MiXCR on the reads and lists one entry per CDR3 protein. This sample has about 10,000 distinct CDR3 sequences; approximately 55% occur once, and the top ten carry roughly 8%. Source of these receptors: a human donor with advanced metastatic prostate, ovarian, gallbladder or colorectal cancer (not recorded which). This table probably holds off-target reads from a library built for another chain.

Here the CDR3 reads CASSPAGGSQHF. DNA of the CDR3: TGTGCCAGCTCACCAGCCGGGGGGTCCCAGCATTTT. The rearrangement joins TRBV18 to TRBJ1-5, with TRBD1 as a possible D gene (5 bases). The CDR3 length is 12 residues. Trimming shortened V by 2 bases and J by 11 bases, and 10 bases separated the two germline ends. Germline CDR1 and CDR2: KGHSH and LQKENI.

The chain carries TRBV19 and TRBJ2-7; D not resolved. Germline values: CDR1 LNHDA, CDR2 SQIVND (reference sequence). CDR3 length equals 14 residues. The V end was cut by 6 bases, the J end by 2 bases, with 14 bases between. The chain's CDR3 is CASRPTQLPYEQYF. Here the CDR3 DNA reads TGTGCCAGTAGACCGACCCAACTACCCTACGAGCAGTACTTC.

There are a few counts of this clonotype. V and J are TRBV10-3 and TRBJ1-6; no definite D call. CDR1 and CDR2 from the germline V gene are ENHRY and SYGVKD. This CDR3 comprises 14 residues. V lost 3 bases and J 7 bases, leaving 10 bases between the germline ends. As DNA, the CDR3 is TGTGCCATCAGTGACGGAGGGTCGAATTCACCCCTCCACTTT. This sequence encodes CAISDGGSNSPLHF.

CDR3: CASSLPDNYNEQFF. The DNA for the CDR3 is TGTGCCAGCAGCTTGCCAGATAACTACAATGAGCAGTTCTTC. The gene calls are TRBV5-6 and TRBJ2-1; no clear D. The germline V and J ends were trimmed by 1 base and 3 bases, with 8 bases remaining between them. Germline V gene data show CDR1 as SGHDT and CDR2 as YYEEEE. This CDR3 has 14 residues.

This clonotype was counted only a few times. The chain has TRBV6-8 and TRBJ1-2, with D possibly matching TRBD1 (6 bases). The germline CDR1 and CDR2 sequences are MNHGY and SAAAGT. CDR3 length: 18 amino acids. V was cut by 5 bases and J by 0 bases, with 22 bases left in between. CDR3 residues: CASSRTPRGQGANYGYTF. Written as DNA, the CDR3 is TGTGCCAGCAGTCGTACCCCCAGGGGCCAAGGGGCTAACTATGGCTACACCTTC.

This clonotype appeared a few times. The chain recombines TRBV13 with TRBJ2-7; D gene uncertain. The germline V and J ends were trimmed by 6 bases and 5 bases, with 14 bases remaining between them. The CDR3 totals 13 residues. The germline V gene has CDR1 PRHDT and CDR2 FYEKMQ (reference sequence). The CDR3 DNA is TGTGCCAGCAGTGAAGAGGTATCCCACGAGCAGTACTTC. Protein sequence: CASSEEVSHEQYF.

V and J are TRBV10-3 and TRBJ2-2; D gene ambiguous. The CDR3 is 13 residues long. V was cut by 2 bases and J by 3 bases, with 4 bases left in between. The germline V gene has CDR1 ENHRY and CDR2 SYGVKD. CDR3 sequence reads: CAISEGHTGELFF. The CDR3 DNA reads TGTGCCATCAGTGAGGGTCACACCGGGGAGCTGTTTTTT.

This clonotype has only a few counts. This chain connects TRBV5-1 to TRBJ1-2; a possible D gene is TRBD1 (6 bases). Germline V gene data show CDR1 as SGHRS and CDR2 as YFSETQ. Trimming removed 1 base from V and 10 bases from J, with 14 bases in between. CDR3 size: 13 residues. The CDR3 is CASSLQSGVDYTF. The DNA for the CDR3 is TGCGCCAGCAGCTTGCAGTCAGGGGTTGACTACACCTTC.

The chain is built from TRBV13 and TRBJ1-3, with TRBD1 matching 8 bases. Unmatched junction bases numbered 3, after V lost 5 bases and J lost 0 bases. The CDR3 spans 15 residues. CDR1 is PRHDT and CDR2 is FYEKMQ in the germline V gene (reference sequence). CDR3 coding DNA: TGTGCCAGCAGCGCAGACAGGGGCTCTGGAAACACCATATATTTT. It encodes CASSADRGSGNTIYF.

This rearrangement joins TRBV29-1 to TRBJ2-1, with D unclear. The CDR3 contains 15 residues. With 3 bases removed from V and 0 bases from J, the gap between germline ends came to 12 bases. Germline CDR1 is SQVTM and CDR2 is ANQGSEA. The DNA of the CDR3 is TGCAGCGTTGACGGGTCTAGGACCTCCTACAATGAGCAGTTCTTC. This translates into CSVDGSRTSYNEQFF.

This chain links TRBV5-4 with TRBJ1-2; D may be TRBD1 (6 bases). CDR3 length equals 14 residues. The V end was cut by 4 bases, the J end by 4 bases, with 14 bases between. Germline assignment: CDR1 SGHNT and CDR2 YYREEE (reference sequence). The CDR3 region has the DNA TGTGCCAGCAGCGTGCAGGGGTGGGGCTATGGCTACACCTTC. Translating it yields CASSVQGWGYGYTF.

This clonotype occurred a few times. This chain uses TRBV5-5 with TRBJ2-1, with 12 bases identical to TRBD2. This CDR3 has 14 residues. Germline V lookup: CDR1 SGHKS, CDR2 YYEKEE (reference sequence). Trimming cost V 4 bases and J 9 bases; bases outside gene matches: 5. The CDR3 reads CASSPSGRGVEQFF. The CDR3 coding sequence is TGTGCCAGCAGCCCTAGCGGGAGGGGTGTTGAGCAGTTCTTC.

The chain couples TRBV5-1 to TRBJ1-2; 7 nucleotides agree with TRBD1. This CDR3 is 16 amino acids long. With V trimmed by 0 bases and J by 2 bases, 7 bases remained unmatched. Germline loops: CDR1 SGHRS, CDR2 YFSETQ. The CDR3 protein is CASSLDAEQGNYGYTF. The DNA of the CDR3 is TGCGCCAGCAGCTTGGACGCAGAACAGGGGAACTATGGCTACACCTTC.

The chain's CDR3 is CASSGGSKAANYGYTF. CDR3 nucleotide sequence: TGCGCCAGCAGCGGAGGCAGCAAGGCCGCGAACTATGGCTACACCTTC. The J gene is TRBJ1-2, the V gene TRBV4-1; D is unclear. The CDR3 runs 16 residues. Trimming took off 5 bases at V and 2 bases at J, with 18 bases between the two ends. Looked up from germline, CDR1 is MGHRA and CDR2 is YSYEKL.

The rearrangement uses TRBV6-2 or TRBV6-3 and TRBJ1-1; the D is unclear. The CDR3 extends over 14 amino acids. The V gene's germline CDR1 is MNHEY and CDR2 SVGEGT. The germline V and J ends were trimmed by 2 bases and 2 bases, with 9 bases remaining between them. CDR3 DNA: TGTGCCAGCAGTTACACGGAAACCAACACTGAAGCTTTCTTT. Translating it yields CASSYTETNTEAFF.

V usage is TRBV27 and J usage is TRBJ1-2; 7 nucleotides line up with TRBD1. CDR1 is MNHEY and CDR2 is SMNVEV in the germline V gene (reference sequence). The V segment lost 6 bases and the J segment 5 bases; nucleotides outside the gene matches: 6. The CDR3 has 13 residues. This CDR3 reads CASRGQRRYGYTF. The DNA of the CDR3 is TGTGCCAGCAGGGGACAGCGTCGGTATGGCTACACCTTC.

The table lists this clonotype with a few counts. In DNA, the CDR3 is TGCGCCAGCAGCATCCGACTAGCGGGAGAAATTGTGCAGTTCTTC. Translating gives CASSIRLAGEIVQFF. This rearrangement joins TRBV5-1 to TRBJ2-1, with 12 bases aligning to TRBD2. CDR1 and CDR2 (germline): SGHRS, YFSETQ. This CDR3 is 15 amino acids long. After removal of 4 bases from V and 12 bases from J, the junction contained 11 bases not matched to a gene. The full variable domain, completed using reference TRBV5-1 and TRBJ2-1, is KAGVTQTPRYLIKTRGQQVTLSCSPISGHRSVSWYQQTPGQGLQFLFEYFSETQRNKGNFPGRFSGRQFSNSRSEMNVSTLELGDSALYLCASSIRLAGEIVQFFGPGTRLTVL.

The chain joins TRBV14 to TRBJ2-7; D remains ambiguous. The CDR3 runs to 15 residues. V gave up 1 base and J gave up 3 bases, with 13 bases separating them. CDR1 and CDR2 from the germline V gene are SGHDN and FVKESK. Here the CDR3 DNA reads TGTGCCAGCAGCCAAGTCGGTGGAAGGATCTACGAGCAGTACTTC. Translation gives CASSQVGGRIYEQYF.

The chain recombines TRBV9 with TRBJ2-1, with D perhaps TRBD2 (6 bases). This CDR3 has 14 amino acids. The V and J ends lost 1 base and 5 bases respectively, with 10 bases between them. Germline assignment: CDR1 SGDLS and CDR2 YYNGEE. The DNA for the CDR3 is TGTGCCAGCAGCGTAATCGGGGGAGACAATGAGCAGTTCTTC. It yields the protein CASSVIGGDNEQFF.

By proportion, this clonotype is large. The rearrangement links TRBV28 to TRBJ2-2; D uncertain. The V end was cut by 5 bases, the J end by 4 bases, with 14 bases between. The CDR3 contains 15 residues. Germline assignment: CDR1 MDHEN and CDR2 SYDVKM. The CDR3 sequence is CASSHFPLPTGELFF. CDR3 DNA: TGTGCCAGCAGTCACTTCCCCTTACCCACCGGGGAGCTGTTTTTT. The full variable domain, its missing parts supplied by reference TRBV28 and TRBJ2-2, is DVKVTQSSRYLVKRTGEKVFLECVQDMDHENMFWYRQDPGLGLRLIYFSYDVKMKEKGDIPEGYSVSREKKERFSLILESASTNQTSMYLCASSHFPLPTGELFFGEGSRLTVL.

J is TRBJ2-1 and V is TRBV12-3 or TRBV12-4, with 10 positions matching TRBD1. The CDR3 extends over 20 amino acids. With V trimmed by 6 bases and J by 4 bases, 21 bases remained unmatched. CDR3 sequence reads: CASSYPGQGSGLAPYNEQFF. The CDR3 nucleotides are TGTGCCAGCAGCTACCCGGGACAGGGGTCTGGTCTGGCCCCGTACAATGAGCAGTTCTTC.